These T cell receptor beta chains were read from a single sample in a study of blood T cell repertoires in COVID-19. Generated by immunoSEQ multiplex PCR, the TCRdb table keeps only in-frame clones and is missing some. The data show about 160,000 clones, over 65% seen once. The sample comprised peripheral blood. Receptors originate from a man aged 70-80 years with acute or convalescent COVID-19. Each CDR3 is given with its conserved first and last residue. The D gene is left open where the match is weak. Clone size is stated in some rows and not others, as once, few, many or a class when expanded.

abundance: few; v_gene: TRBV7-8; j_gene: TRBJ2-7; d_gene: TRBD2; CDR3nt: TGTGCCAGCAGCCCGGCCAGGACTAGCGGGGGCTACGAGCAGTACTTC; CDR3aa: CASSPARTSGGYEQYF
abundance: NA; v_gene: TRBV20-1; j_gene: TRBJ2-2; d_gene: NA; CDR3nt: TGCAGTGCTAGTAAGGGGGTACCCGGGGAGCTGTTTTTT; CDR3aa: CSASKGVPGELFF
abundance: NA; v_gene: TRBV28; j_gene: TRBJ2-2; d_gene: TRBD2; CDR3nt: TGTGCCAGCAGTTTTTTAAGGACTAGCGGTCCCGGGGAGCTGTTTTTT; CDR3aa: CASSFLRTSGPGELFF
abundance: NA; v_gene: TRBV6-6; j_gene: TRBJ1-5; d_gene: TRBD1; CDR3nt: TGTGCCAGCAGTTACCGTCCGGGACAGGGGAATCAGCCCCAGCATTTT; CDR3aa: CASSYRPGQGNQPQHF
abundance: NA; v_gene: TRBV7-2; j_gene: TRBJ2-7; d_gene: TRBD2; CDR3nt: TGTGCCAGCAGCTTATTTTCCCGAAGCGGGATGGGCGAGCAGTACTTC; CDR3aa: CASSLFSRSGMGEQYF
abundance: NA; v_gene: TRBV7-2; j_gene: TRBJ1-5; d_gene: TRBD1; CDR3nt: TGTGCCAGCAGCCAGGACAGGCGAAATCAGCCCCAGCATTTT; CDR3aa: CASSQDRRNQPQHF
abundance: once; v_gene: TRBV30; j_gene: TRBJ1-2; d_gene: NA; CDR3nt: TGTGCCTGGGAAGATACGAGGGTGAGGTATGGCTACACCTTC; CDR3aa: CAWEDTRVRYGYTF
abundance: NA; v_gene: TRBV30; j_gene: TRBJ2-1; d_gene: NA; CDR3nt: TGTGCCTGGAGTGGTGGGACTTCTTACAATGAGCAGTTCTTC; CDR3aa: CAWSGGTSYNEQFF
abundance: NA; v_gene: TRBV6-5; j_gene: TRBJ1-3; d_gene: TRBD1; CDR3nt: TGTGCCAGCACTCAGGGGGTGGGGGCTGGAAACACCATATATTTT; CDR3aa: CASTQGVGAGNTIYF
abundance: NA; v_gene: TRBV6-5; j_gene: TRBJ2-7; d_gene: TRBD2; CDR3nt: TGTGCCAGCAGGGGGACTAGCGGCTACGAGCAGTACTTC; CDR3aa: CASRGTSGYEQYF
abundance: NA; v_gene: TRBV5-1; j_gene: TRBJ2-6; d_gene: NA; CDR3nt: TGCGCCAGCAGCTTGGCATCCCAGGGATCTGGGGCCAACGTCCTGACTTTC; CDR3aa: CASSLASQGSGANVLTF
abundance: NA; v_gene: TRBV6-5; j_gene: TRBJ1-5; d_gene: NA; CDR3nt: TGTGCCAGCAGCCGGGGGGAGAGCAATCAGCCCCAGCATTTT; CDR3aa: CASSRGESNQPQHF
abundance: NA; v_gene: TRBV2; j_gene: TRBJ2-6; d_gene: NA; CDR3nt: TGTGCCAGGGGTCAGGGCAATACTGGGGCCAACGTCCTGACTTTC; CDR3aa: CARGQGNTGANVLTF
abundance: NA; v_gene: TRBV3-1/TRBV3-2; j_gene: TRBJ1-5; d_gene: NA; CDR3nt: TGTGCCAGCAGCGCGGGGACGGATTCTAGCAATCAGCCCCAGCATTTT; CDR3aa: CASSAGTDSSNQPQHF
abundance: NA; v_gene: TRBV2; j_gene: TRBJ2-7; d_gene: NA; CDR3nt: TGTGCCCCCGAGGGCAGCTCCTACGAGCAGTACTTC; CDR3aa: CAPEGSSYEQYF
abundance: NA; v_gene: TRBV5-1; j_gene: TRBJ1-6; d_gene: NA; CDR3nt: TGCGCCAGCAGCTTGGACAGGTTAAATTCACCCCTCCACTTT; CDR3aa: CASSLDRLNSPLHF
abundance: NA; v_gene: TRBV7-9; j_gene: TRBJ2-7; d_gene: NA; CDR3nt: TGTGCCAGCAGCTTACAGGATTACGAGCAGTACTTC; CDR3aa: CASSLQDYEQYF
abundance: NA; v_gene: TRBV18; j_gene: TRBJ1-6; d_gene: NA; CDR3nt: TGTGCCAGCTCACTCCAGACTAACTCCTATAATTCACCCCTCCACTTT; CDR3aa: CASSLQTNSYNSPLHF
abundance: once; v_gene: TRBV5-1; j_gene: TRBJ2-2; d_gene: NA; CDR3nt: TGCGCCAGCAGAGATGGACCTTCGGGGACCGGGGAGCTGTTTTTT; CDR3aa: CASRDGPSGTGELFF
abundance: once; v_gene: TRBV7-2; j_gene: TRBJ1-1; d_gene: NA; CDR3nt: TGTGCCAGCACCGTGGACAGTCGGACTGAAGCTTTCTTT; CDR3aa: CASTVDSRTEAFF
abundance: NA; v_gene: TRBV11-2; j_gene: TRBJ2-7; d_gene: TRBD1; CDR3nt: TGTGCCAGCAGCTTAGGCCGGACAGGCGGGTACGAGCAGTACTTC; CDR3aa: CASSLGRTGGYEQYF
abundance: NA; v_gene: TRBV19; j_gene: TRBJ1-2; d_gene: NA; CDR3nt: TGTGCCAGTAGTATAGATCCTCTAGATGGCTACACCTTC; CDR3aa: CASSIDPLDGYTF